These 32 T cell receptor beta chains were sequenced from one sample in a study of neurological immune-mediated disorders. TCRdb reanalysed the 5' RACE reads using MiXCR and keeps one entry per CDR3 protein. The table includes about 77,000 distinct CDR3 sequences, roughly 9% detected once. Sample: PBMCs. The receptors originated from a man aged 45-65 years in good health.

This clonotype occurred many times. The J gene is TRBJ1-5, the V gene TRBV5-1; D perhaps matches TRBD1 (6 bases). The CDR3 runs to 15 residues. Trimming took 4 bases from V and 5 from J, leaving 16 bases between them. The germline V gene encodes CDR1 SGHRS and CDR2 YFSETQ. CDR3 in DNA: TGCGCCAGCAGCCCAAGGCCAGGGGTCGATCAGCCCCAGCATTTT. It codes for CASSPRPGVDQPQHF.

This clonotype was recorded many times. This chain joins TRBV10-3 and TRBJ2-1, with TRBD2 as a possible D gene (6 bases). Germline assignment: CDR1 ENHRY and CDR2 SYGVKD. This CDR3 region has 14 residues. V was clipped by 7 bases and J by 7 bases, with 17 bases between them. Here the CDR3 DNA reads TGTGCCATCACCGAAGGGCTAGCGAGGAATGAGCAGTTCTTC. Residues: CAITEGLARNEQFF.

This clonotype showed up many times. This chain joins TRBV5-1 and TRBJ2-5, with 10 nucleotides matching TRBD1. Germline trimming cut 4 bases from V and 3 bases from J; bases unmatched to any gene: 6. This CDR3 contains 15 residues. Germline lookup yields CDR1 SGHRS and CDR2 YFSETQ. The CDR3 bases are TGCGCCAGCAGCGGATCGACAGGGGGCGAAGAGACCCAGTACTTC. Protein product: CASSGSTGGEETQYF.

With respect to this clonotype: A much larger clone lies a single base off, so this may be a read error. This chain uses TRBV5-5 with TRBJ2-5; 15 bases map to TRBD2. Germline V gene lookup returns CDR1 SGHKS and CDR2 YYEKEE (reference sequence). The CDR3 contains 17 residues. J lost 5 bases, V lost 2 bases, and 7 bases had no gene match. CDR3 nucleotides: TGTGCCAGCAGCTTCCGGACTAGCGGGGGGGTCGTTGAGACCCAGTACTTC. Translating it yields CASSFRTSGGVVETQYF.

This clonotype was counted at least ten times. The chain combines TRBV5-1 with TRBJ2-7; tentatively, D is TRBD1 or TRBD2 (5 bases each). Trimming took off 4 bases at V and 4 bases at J, with 15 bases between the two ends. The CDR3 is made up of 14 amino acids. The germline CDR1 and CDR2 sequences are SGHRS and YFSETQ. The CDR3 protein is CASSPLQRGYEQYF. CDR3 sequence (DNA): TGCGCCAGCAGCCCTCTCCAGAGGGGTTACGAGCAGTACTTC.

This clonotype was detected many times. The chain joins TRBV5-1 to TRBJ2-3; possibly TRBD1 for D (6 bases). The CDR3 length is 14 residues. The V end lost 4 bases, the J end lost 2 bases, and 11 bases lay between the germline ends. Germline assignment: CDR1 SGHRS and CDR2 YFSETQ. The CDR3 loop is CASSVDRPTDTQYF. The CDR3 DNA reads as TGCGCCAGCAGCGTGGACAGACCCACAGATACGCAGTATTTT.

At least ten counts were recorded for this clonotype. The V gene is TRBV7-2, the J gene TRBJ2-7; 9 bases agree with TRBD1. After removal of 4 bases from V and 2 bases from J, the junction contained 3 bases not matched to a gene. The CDR3 covers 14 residues. From germline, CDR1 is SGHTA and CDR2 FQGNSA. CDR3 nucleotides: TGTGCCAGCAGCTCAACAGGGGGCCCCTACGAGCAGTACTTC. Translating it yields CASSSTGGPYEQYF.

There are many counts of this clonotype. This sequence joins TRBV28 and TRBJ2-2; perhaps TRBD1 as D (5 bases). This CDR3 has 15 residues. Germline-derived CDR1 and CDR2 are MDHEN and SYDVKM. Trimming pared 2 bases from V and 4 bases from J, leaving 11 bases between. CDR3 DNA: TGTGCCAGCAGTTTAAGGGGCACGAGCACCGGGGAGCTGTTTTTT. Amino acid sequence: CASSLRGTSTGELFF.

The chain has TRBV30 and TRBJ2-1; 10 bases are shared with TRBD2. Trimming took 4 bases from V and 6 from J; bases not matched to a gene: 3. The germline gives CDR1 GTSNPN, CDR2 SVGIG (reference sequence). This CDR3 region has 13 residues. This chain's CDR3 is CAWTGLASNEQFF. CDR3 in DNA: TGTGCCTGGACGGGACTAGCGAGCAATGAGCAGTTCTTC.

In this sample, this clonotype turned up many times. The chain combines TRBV11-2 with TRBJ2-6; D remains unclear. V was clipped by 4 bases and J by 2 bases, with 9 bases between them. CDR3 length: 15 residues. The germline V gene encodes CDR1 SGHAT and CDR2 FQNNGV. CDR3 loop: CASSSTPAGANVLTF. DNA for the CDR3: TGTGCCAGCAGCTCCACACCCGCTGGGGCCAACGTCCTGACTTTC.

This clonotype has a count of ten or more. This chain joins TRBV3-1 and TRBJ1-2; D unclear. There are 11 residues in the CDR3. Looked up from germline, CDR1 is LGHDT and CDR2 is YNNKEL (reference sequence). V lost 1 base and J 7 bases, leaving 4 bases between the germline ends. CDR3 DNA: TGTGCCAGCAGCCAAGGGATTGGCTACACCTTC. As protein: CASSQGIGYTF.

In this sample, this clonotype turned up many times. V and J are TRBV7-9 and TRBJ2-3; possibly TRBD1 for D (6 bases). Germline V gives CDR1 SEHNR, CDR2 FQNEAQ (reference sequence). V was pared by 5 bases and J by 2 bases, with 8 bases between. The CDR3 length is 13 residues. CDR3 coding DNA: TGTGCCAGCAGCCCAGGGGTCACAGATACGCAGTATTTT. Translation gives CASSPGVTDTQYF. Filled out from reference TRBV7-9 and TRBJ2-3, the complete variable domain reads DTGVSQNPRHKITKRGQNVTFRCDPISEHNRLYWYRQTLGQGPEFLTYFQNEAQLEKSRLLSDRFSAERPKGSFSTLEIQRTEQGDSAMYLCASSPGVTDTQYFGPGTRLTVL.

This clonotype was counted at least ten times. The chain carries TRBV27 and TRBJ2-2; D is undetermined. The CDR3 contains 10 residues. Per germline, CDR1 MNHEY and CDR2 SMNVEV (reference sequence). Trimming removed 5 bases from V and 5 bases from J, with 0 bases in between. CDR3 coding DNA: TGTGCCAGCAGTACCGGGGAGCTGTTTTTT. This translates into CASSTGELFF.

The V call is TRBV12-3 or TRBV12-4, the J call TRBJ2-7; 8 positions agree with TRBD1. This CDR3 contains 14 residues. J was trimmed by 7 bases and V by 7 bases; bases with no gene match: 12. The CDR3 DNA is TGTGCCAGCACCCCACAGGGGGGCAGCTGGGAGCAGTACTTC. Translated: CASTPQGGSWEQYF.

Ten or more counts support this clonotype. V is TRBV27 and J is TRBJ1-4; TRBD1 aligns across 9 bases. Trimming removed 5 bases from V and 9 bases from J; junction bases left unmatched: 7. CDR1 MNHEY and CDR2 SMNVEV come from the germline V gene (reference sequence). The CDR3 is 14 amino acids. DNA of the CDR3: TGTGCCAGCAGTGCCGGGACAGGGCCTAAAAAACTGTTTTTT. Translating it yields CASSAGTGPKKLFF.

This clonotype has ten or more counts. This chain links TRBV7-2 with TRBJ2-2; D unresolved. The germline V gene has CDR1 SGHTA and CDR2 FQGNSA. Deletions cut 1 base from V and 1 base from J, with 7 bases between. This CDR3 spans 15 amino acids. The CDR3 reads CASSLDRMNTGELFF. The CDR3 bases are TGTGCCAGCAGCTTAGACAGAATGAACACCGGGGAGCTGTTTTTT.

Ten or more counts support this clonotype. The chain joins TRBV3-1 to TRBJ2-4; D gene uncertain. V lost 3 bases and J lost 5, with 5 bases in between. The length of the CDR3 is 12 residues. Germline CDR1 reads LGHDT; CDR2 reads YNNKEL (reference sequence). The CDR3 DNA reads TGTGCCAGCAGCCACCAGGAAAACATTCAGTACTTC. It yields the protein CASSHQENIQYF.

The sample holds many counts of this clonotype. The chain couples TRBV5-1 to TRBJ1-5; unclear D gene. This CDR3 comprises 13 residues. CDR1 is SGHRS and CDR2 is YFSETQ in the germline V gene. The ends were cut back, 0 bases at V and 7 bases at J, with 8 bases in the middle. CDR3 nucleotides: TGCGCCAGCAGCTTGGAGGCAGGACAGCCCCAGCATTTT. Translation: CASSLEAGQPQHF.

The chain has TRBV7-2 and TRBJ2-5; 7 bases align to TRBD1. Germline CDR1 SGHTA, CDR2 FQGNSA. J was trimmed by 1 base and V by 3 bases; bases with no gene match: 2. The CDR3 totals 14 residues. DNA for the CDR3: TGTGCCAGCAGCTTGACAGGGATCCAAGAGACCCAGTACTTC. Encoded protein: CASSLTGIQETQYF.

This clonotype has ten or more counts. The V and J genes are TRBV5-1 and TRBJ2-1, with 8 bases lining up with TRBD2. Germline-derived CDR1 and CDR2 are SGHRS and YFSETQ. Trimming removed 0 bases from V and 10 bases from J; junction bases left unmatched: 9. This CDR3 is built from 15 residues. The CDR3: CASSLGVSGTGEQFF. CDR3 coding DNA: TGCGCCAGCAGCTTGGGGGTTAGCGGGACTGGGGAGCAGTTCTTC. Full variable domain (missing parts from reference TRBV5-1 and TRBJ2-1): KAGVTQTPRYLIKTRGQQVTLSCSPISGHRSVSWYQQTPGQGLQFLFEYFSETQRNKGNFPGRFSGRQFSNSRSEMNVSTLELGDSALYLCASSLGVSGTGEQFFGPGTRLTVL.

This clonotype was picked up many times. The chain employs TRBV7-9 and TRBJ1-1; no clear D gene. V was trimmed by 7 bases and J by 7 bases, leaving 13 bases between them. The CDR3 consists of 12 residues. CDR1 and CDR2 (germline): SEHNR, FQNEAQ (reference sequence). The CDR3 region has the DNA TGTGCCAGCACCACGGGATTCCTTGAAGCTTTCTTT. Its protein product is CASTTGFLEAFF.

This clonotype was recorded at least ten times. As DNA, the CDR3 is TGTGCCAGCAGTCTGACAGGTATTAGCACTGAAGCTTTCTTT. Its protein is CASSLTGISTEAFF. The V gene is TRBV12-3 or TRBV12-4, the J gene TRBJ1-1; D possibly corresponds to TRBD1 (6 bases). The CDR3 length is 14 residues. Trimming pared 5 bases from V and 4 bases from J, leaving 14 bases between.

This clonotype has just one count. The chain has TRBV28 and TRBJ2-1, with D perhaps TRBD2 (5 bases). Deletions cut 6 bases from V and 4 bases from J, with 22 bases between. Germline V CDR1 and CDR2: MDHEN, SYDVKM. The CDR3 runs 17 residues. Written as DNA, the CDR3 is TGTGCCAGCAGACCATTCCGAGGGCGGTATGAGTACAATGAGCAGTTCTTC. The encoded protein is CASRPFRGRYEYNEQFF.

This clonotype was recorded many times. The chain is built from TRBV9 and TRBJ1-6; no firm D call. V lost 5 bases to trimming and J lost 7 bases, with 16 bases between them. The CDR3 sequence is 15 residues long. Per germline, CDR1 SGDLS and CDR2 YYNGEE. The CDR3 DNA follows: TGTGCCAGCAGTGGGAACACCCTTGGGAATTCACCCCTCCACTTT. This sequence encodes CASSGNTLGNSPLHF.

The table lists this clonotype with a few counts. A read error may explain this, as a much larger clone is one base away. The V call is TRBV19, the J call TRBJ2-2, with D hard to call. Germline V CDR1 and CDR2: LNHDA, SQIVND (reference sequence). The CDR3 length is 12 residues. V gave up 4 bases and J gave up 6 bases, with 6 bases separating them. CDR3 nucleotide sequence: TGTGCCAGTAGTAGGCCCCCCGGGGAGCTGTTTTTT. This codes for CASSRPPGELFF. Full variable domain (outside the CDR3, taken from reference TRBV19 and TRBJ2-2): DGGITQSPKYLFRKEGQNVTLSCEQNLNHDAMYWYRQDPGQGLRLIYYSQIVNDFQKGDIAEGYSVSREKKESFPLTVTSAQKNPTAFYLCASSRPPGELFFGEGSRLTVL.

This clonotype was recorded many times. The chain is built from TRBV28 and TRBJ2-5; maybe TRBD1 (6 bases). Germline V gene sequence: CDR1 MDHEN, CDR2 SYDVKM. There are 15 residues in the CDR3. V was trimmed by 5 bases and J by 5 bases, leaving 18 bases between them. In nucleotides, the CDR3 is TGTGCCAGCAGTCCCTACAGGGCCCCCCACGAGACCCAGTACTTC. Translation: CASSPYRAPHETQYF. The full variable domain, rest sourced from reference TRBV28 and TRBJ2-5, is DVKVTQSSRYLVKRTGEKVFLECVQDMDHENMFWYRQDPGLGLRLIYFSYDVKMKEKGDIPEGYSVSREKKERFSLILESASTNQTSMYLCASSPYRAPHETQYFGPGTRLLVL.

This clonotype showed up many times. This sequence joins TRBV20-1 and TRBJ2-5; D may match TRBD1 or TRBD2 (5 bases each). The CDR3 totals 15 residues. Trimming stripped 1 base from V and 1 base from J, with 13 bases between. CDR1 DFQATT and CDR2 SNEGSKA come from the germline V gene (reference sequence). The CDR3 sequence: CSARVSGRRQETQYF. CDR3 coding DNA: TGCAGTGCTAGAGTGTCGGGGCGGCGCCAAGAGACCCAGTACTTC.

V and J are TRBV7-8 and TRBJ2-7; 8 bases fit TRBD1. With 5 bases clipped from V and 1 base from J, the junction kept 16 bases outside the gene matches. Germline V gene lookup returns CDR1 SGHVS and CDR2 FQNEAQ. The CDR3 extends over 18 amino acids. This chain's CDR3 is CASSPKPYRGIGSYEQYF. CDR3 nucleotide sequence: TGTGCCAGCAGCCCCAAGCCCTACAGGGGGATTGGGTCCTACGAGCAGTACTTC.

This clonotype occurred many times. The gene calls are TRBV29-1 and TRBJ1-6; 9 positions match TRBD1. V gave up 6 bases and J gave up 5 bases; unmatched junction bases: 5. The CDR3 has 14 residues. Germline CDR1 and CDR2: SQVTM and ANQGSEA. The CDR3 loop reads CSVGTGNHNSPLHF. CDR3 nucleotide sequence: TGCAGCGTGGGGACAGGGAACCATAATTCACCCCTCCACTTT.

In this sample, this clonotype turned up many times. V usage is TRBV12-3 or TRBV12-4 and J usage is TRBJ1-4, with a weak D call TRBD1 (5 bases). V was shortened by 6 bases and J by 0 bases, with 11 bases between the two germline ends. The CDR3 covers 15 residues. The CDR3 loop is CASRTTGATNEKLFF. The CDR3 bases are TGTGCCAGCAGGACTACAGGTGCAACTAATGAAAAACTGTTTTTT.

This clonotype showed up many times. The chain combines TRBV20-1 with TRBJ2-1, with D unresolved. Germline V gives CDR1 DFQATT, CDR2 SNEGSKA (reference sequence). The V end was cut by 1 base, the J end by 10 bases, with 8 bases between. The CDR3 is 11 amino acids. CDR3 residues: CSARAPGEQFF. The CDR3 DNA is TGCAGTGCTAGAGCCCCTGGCGAGCAGTTCTTC.

This chain's CDR3 is CASSPLEPLGYGYTF. The CDR3 nucleotides are TGTGCCAGCTCACCACTCGAACCCCTGGGGTATGGCTACACCTTC. The chain combines TRBV18 with TRBJ1-2; no firm D call. This CDR3 is built from 15 residues. Trimming left V 1 base short and J 5 bases short, with 14 bases between. Germline values: CDR1 KGHSH, CDR2 LQKENI.